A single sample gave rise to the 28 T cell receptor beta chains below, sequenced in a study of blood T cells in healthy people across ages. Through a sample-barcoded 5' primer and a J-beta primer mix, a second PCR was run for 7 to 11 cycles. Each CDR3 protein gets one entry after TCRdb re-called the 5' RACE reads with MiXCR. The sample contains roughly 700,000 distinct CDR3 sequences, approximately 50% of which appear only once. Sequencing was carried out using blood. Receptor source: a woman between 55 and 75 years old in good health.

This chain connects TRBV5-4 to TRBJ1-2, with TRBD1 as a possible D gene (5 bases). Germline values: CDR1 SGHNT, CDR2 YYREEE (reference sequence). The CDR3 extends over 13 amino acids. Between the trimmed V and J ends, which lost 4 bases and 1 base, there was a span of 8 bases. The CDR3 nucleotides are TGTGCCAGCAGCGCGGACATTAACTATGGCTACACCTTC. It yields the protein CASSADINYGYTF.

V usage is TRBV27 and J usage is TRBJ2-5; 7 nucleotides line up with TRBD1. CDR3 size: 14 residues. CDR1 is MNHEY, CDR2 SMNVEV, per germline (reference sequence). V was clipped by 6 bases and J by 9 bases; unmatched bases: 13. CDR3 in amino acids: CASRKDRLLGAQYF. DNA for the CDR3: TGTGCCAGCAGAAAGGACAGGTTGCTGGGGGCCCAGTACTTC.

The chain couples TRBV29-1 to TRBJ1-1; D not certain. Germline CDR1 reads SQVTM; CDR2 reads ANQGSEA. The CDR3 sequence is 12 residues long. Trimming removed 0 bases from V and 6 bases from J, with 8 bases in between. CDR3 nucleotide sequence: TGCAGCGTTGAAGATGAGGTTTCTGAAGCTTTCTTT. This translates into CSVEDEVSEAFF.

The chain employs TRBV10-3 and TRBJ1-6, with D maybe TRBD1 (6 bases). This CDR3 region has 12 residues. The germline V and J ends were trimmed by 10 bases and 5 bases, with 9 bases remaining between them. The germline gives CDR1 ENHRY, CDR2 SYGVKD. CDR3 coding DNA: TGTGCCACCAGGACAGATAATTCACCCCTCCACTTT. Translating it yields CATRTDNSPLHF.

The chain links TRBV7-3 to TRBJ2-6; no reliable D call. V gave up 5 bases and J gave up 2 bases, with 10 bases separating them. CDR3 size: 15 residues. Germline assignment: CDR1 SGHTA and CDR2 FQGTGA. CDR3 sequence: CASSPSLAGANVLTF. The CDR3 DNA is TGTGCCAGCAGCCCCAGTCTGGCTGGGGCCAACGTCCTGACTTTC.

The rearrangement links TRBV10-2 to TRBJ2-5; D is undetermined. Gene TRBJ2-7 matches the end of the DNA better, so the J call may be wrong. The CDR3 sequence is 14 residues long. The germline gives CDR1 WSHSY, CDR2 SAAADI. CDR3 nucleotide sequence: TGCGCCAGCCGGTTTGGGTTAGCTTCTTACGAGCAGTACTTC. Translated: CASRFGLASYEQYF.

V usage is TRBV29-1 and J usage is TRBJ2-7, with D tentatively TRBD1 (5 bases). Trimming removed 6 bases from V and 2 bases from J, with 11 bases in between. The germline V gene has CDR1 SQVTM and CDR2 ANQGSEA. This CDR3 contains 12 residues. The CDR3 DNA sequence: TGCAGCGTAGCGACAGATGCCTACGAGCAGTACTTC. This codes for CSVATDAYEQYF.

This chain's CDR3 is CSARHRNQPQHF. CDR3 sequence (DNA): TGCAGTGCTAGACATAGGAATCAGCCCCAGCATTTT. The chain has TRBV20-1 and TRBJ1-5, with D uncertain. Germline lookup yields CDR1 DFQATT and CDR2 SNEGSKA (reference sequence). Trimming removed 2 bases at V and 4 bases at J, with 6 bases between. The CDR3 spans 12 residues.

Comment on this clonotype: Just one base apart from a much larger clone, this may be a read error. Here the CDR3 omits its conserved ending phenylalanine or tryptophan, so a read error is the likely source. CDR3 residues: CASSLSAYEQYS. The DNA for the CDR3 is TGTGCCAGCAGCTTAAGTGCCTACGAGCAGTACTCC. V and J are TRBV7-9 and TRBJ2-7; D remains ambiguous. With 2 bases removed from V and 2 bases from J, the gap between germline ends came to 4 bases. The CDR3 runs 12 residues. CDR1 and CDR2 (germline): SEHNR, FQNEAQ (reference sequence).

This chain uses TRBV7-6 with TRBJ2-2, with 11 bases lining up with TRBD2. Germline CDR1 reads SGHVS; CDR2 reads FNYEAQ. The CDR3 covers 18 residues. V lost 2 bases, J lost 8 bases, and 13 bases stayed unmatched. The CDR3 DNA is TGTGCCAGCAGCTTATTAGCGGGAGGGCCTCTTCCAGCGGGGGAGCTGTTTTTT. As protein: CASSLLAGGPLPAGELFF.

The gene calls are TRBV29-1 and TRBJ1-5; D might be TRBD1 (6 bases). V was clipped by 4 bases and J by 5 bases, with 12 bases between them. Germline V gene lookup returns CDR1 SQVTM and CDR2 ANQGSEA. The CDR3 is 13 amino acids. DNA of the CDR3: TGCAGCGTTGTTGAACAGGGAGATCAGCCCCAGCATTTT. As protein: CSVVEQGDQPQHF.

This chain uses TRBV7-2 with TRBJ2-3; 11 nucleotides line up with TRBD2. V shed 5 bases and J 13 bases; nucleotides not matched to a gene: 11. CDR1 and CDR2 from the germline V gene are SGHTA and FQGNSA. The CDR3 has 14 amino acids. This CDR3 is CASSLPTSGTIKYF. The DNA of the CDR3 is TGTGCCAGCAGCCTCCCGACTAGCGGGACAATCAAGTATTTT.

CDR3 coding DNA: TGTGCCAGCAGTCCCAACCCCCGGACTAGCAAGAAGACCCAGTACTTC. Protein: CASSPNPRTSKKTQYF. The chain has TRBV27 and TRBJ2-5; 8 bases fit TRBD2. The CDR3 runs to 16 residues. The germline V gene encodes CDR1 MNHEY and CDR2 SMNVEV (reference sequence). The V gene end was trimmed by 5 bases and the J gene end by 6 bases; junction bases not matched to a gene: 14.

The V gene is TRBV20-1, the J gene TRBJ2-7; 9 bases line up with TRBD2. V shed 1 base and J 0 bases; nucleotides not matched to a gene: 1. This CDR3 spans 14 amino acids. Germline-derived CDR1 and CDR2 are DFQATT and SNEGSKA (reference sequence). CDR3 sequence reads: CSARASGASYEQYF. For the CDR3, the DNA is TGCAGTGCTAGAGCTAGCGGGGCCTCCTACGAGCAGTACTTC.

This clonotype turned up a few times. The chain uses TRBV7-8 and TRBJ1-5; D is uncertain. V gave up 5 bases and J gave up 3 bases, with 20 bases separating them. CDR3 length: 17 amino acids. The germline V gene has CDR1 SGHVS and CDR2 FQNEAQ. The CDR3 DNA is TGTGCCAGCAGCCCGACGCCACGGTCCTCTTTCAATCAGCCCCAGCATTTT. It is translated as CASSPTPRSSFNQPQHF.

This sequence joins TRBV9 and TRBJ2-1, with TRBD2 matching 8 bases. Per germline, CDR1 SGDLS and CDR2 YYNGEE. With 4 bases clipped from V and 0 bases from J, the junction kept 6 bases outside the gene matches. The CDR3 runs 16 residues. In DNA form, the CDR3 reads TGTGCCAGCAGCCCTGGAGCGGGAGCCTCCTACAATGAGCAGTTCTTC. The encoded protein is CASSPGAGASYNEQFF.

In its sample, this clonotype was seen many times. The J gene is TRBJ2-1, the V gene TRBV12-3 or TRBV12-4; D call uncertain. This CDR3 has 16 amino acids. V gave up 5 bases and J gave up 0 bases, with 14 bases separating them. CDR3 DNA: TGTGCCAGCAGTCCCTATTACTGGAGCTCCTACAATGAGCAGTTCTTC. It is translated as CASSPYYWSSYNEQFF.

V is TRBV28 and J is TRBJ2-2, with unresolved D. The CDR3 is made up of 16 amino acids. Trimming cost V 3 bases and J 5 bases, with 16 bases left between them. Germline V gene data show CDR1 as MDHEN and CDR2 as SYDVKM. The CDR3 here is CASSFDQALRTGELFF. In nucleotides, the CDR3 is TGTGCCAGCAGTTTTGACCAGGCGTTAAGGACCGGGGAGCTGTTTTTT. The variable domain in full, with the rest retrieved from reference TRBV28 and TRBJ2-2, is DVKVTQSSRYLVKRTGEKVFLECVQDMDHENMFWYRQDPGLGLRLIYFSYDVKMKEKGDIPEGYSVSREKKERFSLILESASTNQTSMYLCASSFDQALRTGELFFGEGSRLTVL.

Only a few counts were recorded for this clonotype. This CDR3 reads CASSPFDRGAYNEQFF. The CDR3 DNA sequence: TGTGCCAGCAGCCCGTTCGACAGGGGGGCCTACAATGAGCAGTTCTTC. This chain links TRBV7-9 with TRBJ2-1; 9 nucleotides match TRBD1. This CDR3 spans 16 amino acids. With 5 bases clipped from V and 2 bases from J, the junction kept 7 bases outside the gene matches. Germline values: CDR1 SEHNR, CDR2 FQNEAQ (reference sequence).

The CDR3 DNA is TGCAGTGCTAGATTAGCGGGAGGTTTGGATGAGCAGTTCTTC. This sequence encodes CSARLAGGLDEQFF. The rearrangement uses TRBV20-1 and TRBJ2-1, with 10 positions matching TRBD2. The CDR3 covers 14 residues. J lost 8 bases, V lost 2 bases, and 6 bases had no gene match. Germline CDR1 is DFQATT and CDR2 is SNEGSKA (reference sequence).

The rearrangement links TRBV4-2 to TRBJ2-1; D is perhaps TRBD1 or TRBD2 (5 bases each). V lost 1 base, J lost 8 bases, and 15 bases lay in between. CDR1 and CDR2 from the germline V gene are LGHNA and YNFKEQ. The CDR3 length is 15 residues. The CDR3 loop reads CASSQVSWGIHEQFF. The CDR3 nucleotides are TGTGCCAGCAGCCAAGTTAGTTGGGGGATCCATGAGCAGTTCTTC.

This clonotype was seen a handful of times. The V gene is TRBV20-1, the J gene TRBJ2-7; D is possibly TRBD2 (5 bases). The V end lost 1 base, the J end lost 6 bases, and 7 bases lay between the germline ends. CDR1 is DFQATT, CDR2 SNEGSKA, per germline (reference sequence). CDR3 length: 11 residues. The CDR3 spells CSARVAREQYF. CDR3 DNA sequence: TGCAGTGCTAGAGTAGCGCGCGAGCAGTACTTC.

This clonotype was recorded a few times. The CDR3 nucleotides read TGTGCCAGCAGGTCACTAGCGGAGAACTACGAGCAGTACTTC. This gives the protein CASRSLAENYEQYF. The V call is TRBV28, the J call TRBJ2-7; 8 bases are shared with TRBD2. Trimming at V came to 6 bases and at J to 3 bases, leaving 7 bases not matched to a gene. The CDR3 is 14 amino acids. CDR1 is MDHEN, CDR2 SYDVKM, per germline.

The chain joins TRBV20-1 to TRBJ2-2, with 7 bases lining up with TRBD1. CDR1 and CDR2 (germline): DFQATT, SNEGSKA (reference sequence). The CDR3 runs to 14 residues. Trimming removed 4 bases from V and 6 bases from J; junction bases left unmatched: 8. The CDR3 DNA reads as TGCAGTGCTACATACAGGGGAGCGGCCGGGGAGCTGTTTTTT. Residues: CSATYRGAAGELFF.

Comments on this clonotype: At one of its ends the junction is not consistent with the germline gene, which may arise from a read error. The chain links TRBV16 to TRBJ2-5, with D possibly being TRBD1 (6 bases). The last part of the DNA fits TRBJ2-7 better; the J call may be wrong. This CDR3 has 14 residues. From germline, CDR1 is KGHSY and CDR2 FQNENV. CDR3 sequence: CASNQGTRNYEQYF. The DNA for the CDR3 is TGTGCCAGCAACCAAGGGACAAGGAACTACGAGCAGTACTTC.

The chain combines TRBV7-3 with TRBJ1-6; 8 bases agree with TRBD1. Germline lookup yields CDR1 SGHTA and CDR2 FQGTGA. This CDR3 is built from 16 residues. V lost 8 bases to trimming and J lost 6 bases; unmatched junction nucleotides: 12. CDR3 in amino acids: CASPLPGQAINSPLHF. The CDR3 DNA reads TGTGCCAGCCCACTACCGGGACAGGCAATTAATTCACCCCTCCACTTT.

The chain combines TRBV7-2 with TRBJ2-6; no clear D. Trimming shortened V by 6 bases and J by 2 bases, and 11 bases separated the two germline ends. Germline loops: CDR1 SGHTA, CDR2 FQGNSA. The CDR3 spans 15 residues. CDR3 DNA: TGTGCCAGCAGATCAGAGAGAGCTGGGGCCAACGTCCTGACTTTC. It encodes CASRSERAGANVLTF.

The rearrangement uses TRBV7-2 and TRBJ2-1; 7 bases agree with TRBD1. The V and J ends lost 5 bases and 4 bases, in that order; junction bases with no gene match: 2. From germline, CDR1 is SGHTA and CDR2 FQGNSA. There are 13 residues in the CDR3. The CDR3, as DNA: TGTGCCAGCAGCGGGGGACAGTACAATGAGCAGTTCTTC. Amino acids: CASSGGQYNEQFF.